Detailed here is one TCR beta chain. The entry originates in a study of CD8+CD57+ T cells in acquired aplastic anemia. TCR beta VDJ and CDR3 profiles were obtained from a genomic DNA template. TCRdb re-called the reads with MiXCR, one entry per CDR3 protein. The sample records just over 400,000 distinct CDR3 sequences, 65% to 80% being singletons. This receptor was taken from a human donor in good health, serving as a control. Sequencing used sorted CD4+, CD8+, or CD8+CD57+ T cells (not recorded which) from PBMCs.

The CDR3 DNA reads TGTGCCATCACCCAGGACAGATCGCGGGGCTACACCTTC. This encodes CAITQDRSRGYTF. V usage is TRBV10-3 and J usage is TRBJ1-2; TRBD1 is a possible D gene (6 bases). The CDR3 has 13 amino acids. Germline V gives CDR1 ENHRY, CDR2 SYGVKD. V was cut by 7 bases and J by 8 bases, with 17 bases left in between.